The 14 T cell receptor beta chains listed next were all sequenced from one sample in a study of T-cell reconstitution after alpha-beta-depleted transplantation in children. A library of TCRbeta sequences, prepared with unique molecular identifiers, was generated. MiXCR, applied by TCRdb to the PCR reads, yields one record per CDR3 protein. The repertoire holds about 980,000 distinct CDR3 sequences, with around 30% as singletons. The source was PBMCs, mostly from graft donor cells, collected 360 days after TCRalphabeta/CD19-depleted stem cell transplant. The source is a boy in the first two years of life who had a stem cell transplant for SCID, so the T cells may come from the graft donor.

This sequence joins TRBV4-1 and TRBJ1-2, with TRBD1 matching over 7 bases. With V trimmed by 3 bases and J by 4 bases, 14 bases remained unmatched. CDR1 is MGHRA and CDR2 is YSYEKL in the germline V gene. The CDR3 sequence is 17 residues long. The CDR3 DNA reads TGCGCCAGCAGCCAGAGAGCTACAGGGGAAAGGGCCTATGGCTACACCTTC. Its protein is CASSQRATGERAYGYTF.

The chain joins TRBV6-1 to TRBJ2-1; D perhaps matches TRBD2 (6 bases). Per germline, CDR1 MNHNS and CDR2 SASEGT. The CDR3 is 15 amino acids. V dropped 8 bases and J dropped 7 bases, with 21 bases sitting between them. The CDR3: CASSLTGGKGNEQFF. Written as DNA, the CDR3 is TGTGCCAGCTCCCTCACCGGGGGTAAGGGGAATGAGCAGTTCTTC.

This clonotype was counted between two and nine times. The chain uses TRBV7-9 and TRBJ1-1; 8 bases agree with TRBD1. The ends lost 5 bases at V and 11 bases at J; junction bases unmatched: 7. The CDR3 has 12 residues. CDR1 SEHNR and CDR2 FQNEAQ come from the germline V gene (reference sequence). The CDR3 region has the DNA TGTGCCAGCAGCGCCCCAGGGGGCACGGCTTTCTTT. This codes for CASSAPGGTAFF.

This clonotype was counted only a few times. CDR3 protein: CSASGTDRGSYNEQFF. The DNA of the CDR3 is TGCAGTGCTAGCGGGACAGACAGGGGTTCCTACAATGAGCAGTTCTTC. The chain is built from TRBV20-1 and TRBJ2-1, with TRBD1 matching 8 bases. Germline V gives CDR1 DFQATT, CDR2 SNEGSKA (reference sequence). This CDR3 spans 16 amino acids. The ends lost 3 bases at V and 1 base at J; junction bases unmatched: 8.

The chain couples TRBV28 to TRBJ2-1, with TRBD2 matching over 14 bases. This CDR3 region has 15 residues. Trimming removed 6 bases from V and 6 bases from J; junction bases left unmatched: 4. The germline V gene has CDR1 MDHEN and CDR2 SYDVKM. The CDR3 DNA reads as TGTGCCAGCAGGATTGGACTAGCGGGGGGCAATGAGCAGTTCTTC. As protein: CASRIGLAGGNEQFF.

The rearrangement links TRBV5-1 to TRBJ1-1; 8 nucleotides agree with TRBD1. The CDR3 has 15 residues. CDR1 and CDR2 (germline): SGHRS, YFSETQ. Unmatched junction bases numbered 8, after V lost 0 bases and J lost 7 bases. This chain's CDR3 is CASSLAWQGANEAFF. CDR3 DNA: TGCGCCAGCAGCTTGGCCTGGCAGGGGGCGAATGAAGCTTTCTTT.

This clonotype was counted a few times. The chain combines TRBV25-1 with TRBJ2-7; maybe TRBD2 (5 bases). The CDR3 totals 15 residues. The V gene's germline CDR1 is MGHDK and CDR2 SYGVNS. The V end was cut by 3 bases, the J end by 2 bases, with 14 bases between. The CDR3, as DNA: TGTGCCAGCAGTGAGACGGGGAAGGGAACCTACGAGCAGTACTTC. Protein: CASSETGKGTYEQYF.

Only a few counts were recorded for this clonotype. The chain uses TRBV20-1 and TRBJ2-3; 9 bases are a match to TRBD2. The CDR3 consists of 14 residues. Germline CDR1 and CDR2: DFQATT and SNEGSKA (reference sequence). V lost 4 bases and J lost 7; bases outside the gene matches: 9. In nucleotides, the CDR3 is TGCAGTGCTATTTATAGCGGGGGATGGTATACGCAGTATTTT. Translation gives CSAIYSGGWYTQYF.

This clonotype was picked up a small number of times. This chain joins TRBV12-3 or TRBV12-4 and TRBJ2-7; D possibly corresponds to TRBD1 (6 bases). CDR3 length: 14 residues. V lost 1 base and J lost 6, with 13 bases in between. CDR3 bases: TGTGCCAGCAGTTTAGGGGACAATAGTTTCGAGCAGTACTTC. It codes for CASSLGDNSFEQYF.

This clonotype was seen a handful of times. V is TRBV20-1 and J is TRBJ2-1; 10 bases fit TRBD2. The junction had 3 bases not matched to a gene; V was cut back by 4 bases and J by 0 bases. The CDR3 consists of 15 residues. Per germline, CDR1 DFQATT and CDR2 SNEGSKA (reference sequence). CDR3 in DNA: TGCAGTGCTATTAGCGGGGGGAGCTCCTACAATGAGCAGTTCTTC. The encoded protein is CSAISGGSSYNEQFF.

The CDR3 coding sequence is TGCGCCAGCAGCCAAGTAAGGGGACTAGCGGGGAATGAGCAGTTCTTC. This gives the protein CASSQVRGLAGNEQFF. The rearrangement links TRBV4-1 to TRBJ2-1; TRBD2 matches at 13 bases. The V and J ends lost 1 base and 7 bases, in that order; junction bases with no gene match: 4. Per germline, CDR1 MGHRA and CDR2 YSYEKL. CDR3 length equals 16 residues.

The rearrangement joins TRBV12-3 or TRBV12-4 to TRBJ1-4; D possibly corresponds to TRBD1 (5 bases). CDR3 length: 16 amino acids. The V end lost 5 bases, the J end lost 4 bases, and 17 bases lay between the germline ends. The CDR3: CASSHSGPRVNEKLFF. In DNA, the CDR3 is TGTGCCAGCAGTCATAGCGGGCCCAGGGTTAATGAAAAACTGTTTTTT.

The chain carries TRBV11-2 and TRBJ1-4; TRBD1 matches at 9 bases. CDR3 size: 15 residues. From germline, CDR1 is SGHAT and CDR2 FQNNGV. V trimming: 5 bases; J trimming: 5 bases; junction bases outside the gene matches: 6. The CDR3 DNA reads as TGTGCCAGCAGCCTACAGGGGGCCGACAATGAAAAACTGTTTTTT. Its translation: CASSLQGADNEKLFF.

The V and J genes are TRBV5-6 and TRBJ2-7; 7 bases align to TRBD1. Germline V gene sequence: CDR1 SGHDT, CDR2 YYEEEE. This CDR3 has 15 amino acids. V was clipped by 1 base and J by 6 bases; unmatched bases: 10. CDR3 nucleotides: TGTGCCAGCAGCTTGACAGGGGAAGGGCGTGGCGAGCAGTACTTC. This sequence encodes CASSLTGEGRGEQYF.